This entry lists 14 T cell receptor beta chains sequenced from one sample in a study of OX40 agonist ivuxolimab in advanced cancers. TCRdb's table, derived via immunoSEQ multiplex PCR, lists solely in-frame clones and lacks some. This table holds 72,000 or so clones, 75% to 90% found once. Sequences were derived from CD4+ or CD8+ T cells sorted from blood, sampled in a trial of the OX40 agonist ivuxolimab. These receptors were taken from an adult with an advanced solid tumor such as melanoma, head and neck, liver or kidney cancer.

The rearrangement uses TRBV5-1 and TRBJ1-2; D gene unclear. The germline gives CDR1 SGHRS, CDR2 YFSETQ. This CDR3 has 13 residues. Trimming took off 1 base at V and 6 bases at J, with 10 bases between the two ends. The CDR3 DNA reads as TGCGCCAGCAGCTTGCCTCAAAGGGATGGCTACACCTTC. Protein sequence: CASSLPQRDGYTF.

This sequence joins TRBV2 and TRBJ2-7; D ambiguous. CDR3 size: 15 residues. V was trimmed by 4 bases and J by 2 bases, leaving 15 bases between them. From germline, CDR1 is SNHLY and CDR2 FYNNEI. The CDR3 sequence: CASSGGRRITYEQYF. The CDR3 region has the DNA TGTGCCAGCAGTGGTGGCAGGCGAATTACCTACGAGCAGTACTTC.

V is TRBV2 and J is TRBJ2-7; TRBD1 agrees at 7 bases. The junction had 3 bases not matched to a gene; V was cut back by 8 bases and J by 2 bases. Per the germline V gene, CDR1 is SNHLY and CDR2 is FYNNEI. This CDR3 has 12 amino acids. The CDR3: CASLDRAYEQYF. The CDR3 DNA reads TGTGCCAGCCTCGACAGGGCCTACGAGCAGTACTTC.

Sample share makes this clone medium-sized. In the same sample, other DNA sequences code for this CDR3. CDR3 protein: CASSVSSGNTIYF. The DNA of the CDR3 is TGTGCCAGCAGTGTCAGCTCTGGAAACACCATATATTTT. The chain links TRBV2 to TRBJ1-3; D gene ambiguous. Germline CDR1 SNHLY, CDR2 FYNNEI. CDR3 size: 13 residues. V was trimmed by 4 bases and J by 0 bases, leaving 4 bases between them.

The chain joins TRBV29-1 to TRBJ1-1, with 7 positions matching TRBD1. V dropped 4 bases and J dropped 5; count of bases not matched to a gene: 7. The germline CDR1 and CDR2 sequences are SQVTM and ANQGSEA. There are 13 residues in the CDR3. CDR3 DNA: TGCAGCGTTGTTAGGGGGCTCGATACTGAAGCTTTCTTT. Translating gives CSVVRGLDTEAFF.

CDR3 sequence: CASASRKQETQYF. The CDR3 DNA is TGTGCCAGCGCCTCTAGGAAACAAGAGACCCAGTACTTC. The rearrangement joins TRBV2 to TRBJ2-5; D is unclear. The V gene lost 8 bases and the J gene lost 2 bases, with 12 bases spanning the gap. The CDR3 loop spans 13 amino acids. Germline CDR1 SNHLY, CDR2 FYNNEI.

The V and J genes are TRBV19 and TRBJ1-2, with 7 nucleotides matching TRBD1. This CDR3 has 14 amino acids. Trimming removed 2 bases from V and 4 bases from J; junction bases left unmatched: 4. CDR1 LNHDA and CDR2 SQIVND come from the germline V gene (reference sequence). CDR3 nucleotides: TGTGCCAGTAGTATAAGGGACAGTCTCTATGGCTACACCTTC. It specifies CASSIRDSLYGYTF.

The CDR3 here is CASSISTGARGNQPQHF. Written as DNA, the CDR3 is TGTGCCAGCAGCATATCTACAGGAGCGCGGGGCAATCAGCCCCAGCATTTT. The V gene is TRBV5-5, the J gene TRBJ1-5; possible D gene TRBD1, 5 bases. Trimming stripped 4 bases from V and 2 bases from J, with 19 bases between. This CDR3 spans 17 amino acids. The germline V gene encodes CDR1 SGHKS and CDR2 YYEKEE (reference sequence).

The CDR3 loop is CASVGGANYGYTF. CDR3 coding DNA: TGTGCCAGCGTTGGAGGGGCTAACTATGGCTACACCTTC. This sequence joins TRBV6-5 and TRBJ1-2; D perhaps matches TRBD1 (5 bases). CDR1 and CDR2 from the germline V gene are MNHEY and SVGAGI. Trimming took 8 bases from V and 0 from J, leaving 10 bases between them. The CDR3 is 13 amino acids.

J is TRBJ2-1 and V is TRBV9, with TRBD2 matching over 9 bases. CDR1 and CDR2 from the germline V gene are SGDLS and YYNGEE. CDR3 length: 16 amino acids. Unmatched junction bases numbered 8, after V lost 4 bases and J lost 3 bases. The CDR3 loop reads CASSLIAGVVYNEQFF. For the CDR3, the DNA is TGTGCCAGCAGCTTAATAGCGGGGGTAGTCTACAATGAGCAGTTCTTC.

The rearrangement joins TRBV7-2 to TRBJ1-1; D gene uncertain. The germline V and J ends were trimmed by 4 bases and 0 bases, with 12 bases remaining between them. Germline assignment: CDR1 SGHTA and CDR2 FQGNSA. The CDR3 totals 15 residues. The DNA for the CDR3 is TGTGCCAGCAGCTCCCCGGGATTCATGAACACTGAAGCTTTCTTT. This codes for CASSSPGFMNTEAFF.

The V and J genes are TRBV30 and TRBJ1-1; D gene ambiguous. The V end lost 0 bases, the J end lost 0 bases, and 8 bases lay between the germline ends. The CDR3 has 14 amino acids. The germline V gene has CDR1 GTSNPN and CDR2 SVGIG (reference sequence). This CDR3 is CAWSVGGMNTEAFF. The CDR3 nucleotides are TGTGCCTGGAGTGTCGGTGGAATGAACACTGAAGCTTTCTTT. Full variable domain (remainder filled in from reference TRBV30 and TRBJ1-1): SQTIHQWPATLVQPVGSPLSLECTVEGTSNPNLYWYRQAAGRGLQLLFYSVGIGQISSEVPQNLSASRPQDRQFILSSKKLLLSDSGFYLCAWSVGGMNTEAFFGQGTRLTVV.

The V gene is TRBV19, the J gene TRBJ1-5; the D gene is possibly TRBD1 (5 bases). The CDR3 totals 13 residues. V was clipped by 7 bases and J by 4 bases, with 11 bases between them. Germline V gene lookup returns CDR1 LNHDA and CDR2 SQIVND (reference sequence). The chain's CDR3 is CASKAGRNQPQHF. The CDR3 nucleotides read TGTGCCAGTAAGGCAGGGAGAAATCAGCCCCAGCATTTT.

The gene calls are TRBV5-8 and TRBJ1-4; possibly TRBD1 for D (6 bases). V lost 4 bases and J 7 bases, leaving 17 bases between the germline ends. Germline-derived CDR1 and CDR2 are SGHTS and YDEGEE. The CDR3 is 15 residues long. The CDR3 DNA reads TGTGCCAGCAGCCCAGGGGTCGGCTCGGGTGAAAAACTGTTTTTT. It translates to CASSPGVGSGEKLFF.